The T cell receptor beta chain described here comes from a study of blood T cell repertoires in COVID-19. Study in general: Samples representing acute and convalescent COVID-19 were sourced from the United States, Italy and Spain.

The data were produced by immunoSEQ multiplex PCR, yet TCRdb's version contains in-frame clones alone and is incomplete. The profile shows 330,000 or so clones, 80% to 90% of them singletons. The CDR3 contains 12 residues. Germline-derived CDR1 and CDR2 are MNHEY and SVGAGI. Trimming pared 8 bases from V and 6 bases from J, leaving 11 bases between. V usage is TRBV6-5 and J usage is TRBJ1-3; D perhaps matches TRBD1 (6 bases). Input material: PBMCs or T cells enriched from blood (not recorded which). This TCR derives from a man aged 25 to 40 who had recovered from COVID-19. The CDR3 here is CASGQILNTIYF. In DNA, the CDR3 is TGTGCCAGCGGACAGATTTTAAACACCATATATTTT.